These 16 T cell receptor beta chains share one sample of origin, sequenced in a study of T cell repertoires in cytomegalovirus infection. TCRdb fed the reads into MiXCR, producing one record per CDR3 protein. The table includes fewer than 1,000,000 distinct CDR3 sequences, roughly 30% detected once. Their cognate antigens are unknown. Here the sequenced sample was cultured CD8+ T cells from PBMCs, taken from culture after CMV antigen stimulation. The receptors here all came from a human donor in good health (CMV status not recorded). Some clones in this sample may be carry-over from other donors' samples.

The table lists this clonotype with a few counts. The gene calls are TRBV6-6 and TRBJ2-1; 11 bases fit TRBD2. V shed 2 bases, J shed 3 bases, and the junction held 6 bases outside the gene matches. CDR1 and CDR2 from the germline V gene are MNHNY and SVGAGI (reference sequence). The CDR3 loop spans 17 amino acids. As DNA, the CDR3 is TGTGCCAGCAGTTACATCAGCGGGACTAGCGGCTACAATGAGCAGTTCTTC. As protein: CASSYISGTSGYNEQFF.

This clonotype was seen a few times. This chain links TRBV6-1 with TRBJ1-2; D gene ambiguous. From germline, CDR1 is MNHNS and CDR2 SASEGT. Between the trimmed V and J ends, which lost 0 bases and 6 bases, there was a span of 11 bases. The CDR3 is 14 residues long. CDR3 sequence reads: CASSEAVRWDGYTF. The CDR3 region has the DNA TGTGCCAGCAGTGAAGCGGTCCGGTGGGATGGCTACACCTTC.

V usage is TRBV7-4 and J usage is TRBJ2-7, with D perhaps assigned TRBD1 or TRBD2 (8 bases each). This CDR3 spans 16 amino acids. V was clipped by 5 bases and J by 5 bases, with 22 bases between them. Germline CDR1 reads SGHVT; CDR2 reads SQSDAQ. Written as DNA, the CDR3 is TGTGCCAGCAGCCCCCGGGGGGGGACAGGACTGGACGAGCAGTACTTC. Its translation: CASSPRGGTGLDEQYF.

The table lists this clonotype with a few counts. CDR3 amino acids: CASSLRGGGAVKTDTQYF. The CDR3 nucleotides are TGTGCCAGCAGTCTTCGCGGCGGGGGGGCCGTGAAGACAGATACGCAGTATTTT. V usage is TRBV6-2 or TRBV6-3 and J usage is TRBJ2-3; TRBD2 matches at 9 bases. Trimming at V came to 5 bases and at J to 3 bases, leaving 15 bases not matched to a gene. This CDR3 contains 18 residues. From germline, CDR1 is MNHEY and CDR2 SVGEGT.

In the case of this clonotype: This may be a read error, as it is one base from a much larger clone. The chain carries TRBV7-2 and TRBJ2-3; perhaps D is TRBD1 or TRBD2 (5 bases each). V was shortened by 5 bases and J by 8 bases, with 23 bases between the two germline ends. The CDR3 is 16 residues long. Germline assignment: CDR1 SGHTA and CDR2 FQGNSA. The CDR3 region is CASSAGAARDGGTQYF. DNA of the CDR3: TGTGCCAGCAGCGCCGGGGCCGCGAGAGACGGAGGTACGCAGTATTTT.

This clonotype occurred many times. In nucleotides, the CDR3 is TGTGCCAGTAGTTCCGACCCCTCGGGACGTCAGGCGTTCGGCGAGCAGTACTTC. It codes for CASSSDPSGRQAFGEQYF. The chain recombines TRBV19 with TRBJ2-7; D tentatively fits TRBD1 or TRBD2 (5 bases each). CDR3 length equals 18 residues. CDR1 is LNHDA and CDR2 is SQIVND in the germline V gene (reference sequence). Trimming took off 5 bases at V and 6 bases at J, with 29 bases between the two ends. The complete variable domain, with remaining parts taken from reference TRBV19 and TRBJ2-7, reads DGGITQSPKYLFRKEGQNVTLSCEQNLNHDAMYWYRQDPGQGLRLIYYSQIVNDFQKGDIAEGYSVSREKKESFPLTVTSAQKNPTAFYLCASSSDPSGRQAFGEQYFGPGTRLTVT.

This chain connects TRBV19 to TRBJ2-3; a possible D gene is TRBD1 (5 bases). Germline-derived CDR1 and CDR2 are LNHDA and SQIVND (reference sequence). V lost 1 base and J 2 bases, leaving 7 bases between the germline ends. The CDR3 has 14 amino acids. This chain's CDR3 is CASSIGRVTDTQYF. Here the CDR3 DNA reads TGTGCCAGTAGTATAGGCAGGGTCACAGATACGCAGTATTTT. Together with reference TRBV19 and TRBJ2-3, the CDR3 gives the full variable domain: DGGITQSPKYLFRKEGQNVTLSCEQNLNHDAMYWYRQDPGQGLRLIYYSQIVNDFQKGDIAEGYSVSREKKESFPLTVTSAQKNPTAFYLCASSIGRVTDTQYFGPGTRLTVL.

This chain connects TRBV19 to TRBJ1-1; a weak D match, TRBD1 (5 bases). Trimming left V 3 bases short and J 4 bases short, with 12 bases between. This CDR3 is built from 14 residues. Germline assignment: CDR1 LNHDA and CDR2 SQIVND (reference sequence). CDR3 sequence (DNA): TGTGCCAGTAGTATGATTGGGGGGTCCACTGAAGCTTTCTTT. Translating it yields CASSMIGGSTEAFF.

As regards this clonotype: A much larger clonotype is one base distant, so this may be a read error. The chain employs TRBV7-9 and TRBJ2-5; no firm D call. Germline V lookup: CDR1 SEHNR, CDR2 FQNEAQ (reference sequence). The CDR3 length is 14 residues. The CDR3 is CVSTPTGMRETQYF. As DNA, the CDR3 is TGTGTCAGCACCCCGACTGGGATGAGAGAGACCCAGTACTTC.

The J gene is TRBJ2-1, the V gene TRBV20-1; tentatively, D is TRBD1 or TRBD2 (6 bases each). Trimming cost V 3 bases and J 0 bases, with 9 bases left between them. The CDR3 runs 14 residues. The V gene's germline CDR1 is DFQATT and CDR2 SNEGSKA (reference sequence). CDR3 sequence: CSASPGASYNEQFF. CDR3 DNA: TGCAGTGCTAGTCCGGGGGCCTCCTACAATGAGCAGTTCTTC.

J is TRBJ2-7 and V is TRBV5-8; TRBD1 matches at 9 bases. CDR3 length equals 15 residues. The trim removed 4 bases at V and 2 bases at J, leaving 7 bases unmatched. Germline loops: CDR1 SGHTS, CDR2 YDEGEE. In DNA form, the CDR3 reads TGTGCCAGCAGCCCTCCCCGACAGGGGGCCTACGAGCAGTACTTC. This translates into CASSPPRQGAYEQYF.

V usage is TRBV9 and J usage is TRBJ1-2; TRBD1 aligns across 9 bases. Unmatched junction bases numbered 8, after V lost 1 base and J lost 4 bases. There are 16 residues in the CDR3. The V gene's germline CDR1 is SGDLS and CDR2 YYNGEE. As DNA, the CDR3 is TGTGCCAGCAGCGTACATTCGGGGACAGGGATCTATGGCTACACCTTC. Its translation: CASSVHSGTGIYGYTF.

The chain uses TRBV3-1 and TRBJ2-3; 9 nucleotides agree with TRBD2. This CDR3 comprises 16 residues. In germline, CDR1 is LGHDT, CDR2 YNNKEL (reference sequence). V lost 0 bases and J lost 2; bases outside the gene matches: 3. The CDR3 loop is CASSQEERGATDTQYF. For the CDR3, the DNA is TGTGCCAGCAGCCAAGAAGAGCGGGGGGCCACAGATACGCAGTATTTT.

Points on this clonotype: A much larger clone sits a single nucleotide away, making a read error possible. The chain carries TRBV12-5 and TRBJ1-3; D is undetermined. Looked up from germline, CDR1 is LGHNT and CDR2 is FRNRAP. This CDR3 region has 17 residues. The V gene lost 5 bases and the J gene lost 2 bases, with 19 bases spanning the gap. The CDR3 is CASGLTSYTQTGNTIYF. In DNA, the CDR3 is TGTGCTAGTGGTCTAACGAGCTACACTCAAACTGGAAACACCATATATTTT.

The chain couples TRBV7-8 to TRBJ2-5; 7 positions match TRBD2. This CDR3 has 16 amino acids. Trimming removed 3 bases from V and 3 bases from J; junction bases left unmatched: 10. Germline assignment: CDR1 SGHVS and CDR2 FQNEAQ. The CDR3 DNA reads as TGTGCCAGCAGCTTGGATCGAGGAGCGGGGAAAGAGACCCAGTACTTC. Translating it yields CASSLDRGAGKETQYF. The entire variable domain, with the rest obtained from reference TRBV7-8 and TRBJ2-5, is as follows: GAGVSQSPRYKVAKRGQDVALRCDPISGHVSLFWYQQALGQGPEFLTYFQNEAQLDKSGLPSDRFFAERPEGSVSTLKIQRTQQEDSAVYLCASSLDRGAGKETQYFGPGTRLLVL.

The rearrangement links TRBV5-6 to TRBJ2-7; D may be TRBD1 or TRBD2 (6 bases each). V was clipped by 6 bases and J by 0 bases, with 22 bases between them. In germline, CDR1 is SGHDT, CDR2 YYEEEE. The CDR3 runs to 17 residues. CDR3 DNA sequence: TGTGCCAGCAAGGGGGGCGTGGGGGCGCCAAACTCCTACGAGCAGTACTTC. Encoded protein: CASKGGVGAPNSYEQYF.